This TCR beta chain comes out of a study of OX40 agonist ivuxolimab in advanced cancers. Using immunoSEQ multiplex PCR, the repertoire was profiled, and TCRdb retains in-frame clones only, with some absent. Of 100,000 to 150,000 clones in the sample, 93% were seen once. The study's findings and limits: The work left the antigen specificity of expanded peripheral T cells undetermined.

No patient had autoimmune disease or received systemic immunosuppression. In the case of this clone: The target antigen is unknown.

This TCR was recovered from an adult with an advanced solid tumor such as melanoma, head and neck, liver or kidney cancer. The material was CD4+ or CD8+ T cells sorted from blood, obtained in a trial of the OX40 agonist ivuxolimab.

CDR3 nucleotide sequence: TGCGCCAGCAGTGCCTGGTGGGGGCAGAGTCAAGAGACCCAGTACTTC. Translation: CASSAWWGQSQETQYF. The rearrangement joins TRBV10-1 to TRBJ2-5, with D possibly TRBD1 on 6 matching bases. The CDR3 loop spans 16 amino acids. Per the germline V gene, CDR1 is WNHNN and CDR2 is SYGVQD (reference sequence). V was cut by 4 bases and J by 2 bases, with 17 bases left in between.